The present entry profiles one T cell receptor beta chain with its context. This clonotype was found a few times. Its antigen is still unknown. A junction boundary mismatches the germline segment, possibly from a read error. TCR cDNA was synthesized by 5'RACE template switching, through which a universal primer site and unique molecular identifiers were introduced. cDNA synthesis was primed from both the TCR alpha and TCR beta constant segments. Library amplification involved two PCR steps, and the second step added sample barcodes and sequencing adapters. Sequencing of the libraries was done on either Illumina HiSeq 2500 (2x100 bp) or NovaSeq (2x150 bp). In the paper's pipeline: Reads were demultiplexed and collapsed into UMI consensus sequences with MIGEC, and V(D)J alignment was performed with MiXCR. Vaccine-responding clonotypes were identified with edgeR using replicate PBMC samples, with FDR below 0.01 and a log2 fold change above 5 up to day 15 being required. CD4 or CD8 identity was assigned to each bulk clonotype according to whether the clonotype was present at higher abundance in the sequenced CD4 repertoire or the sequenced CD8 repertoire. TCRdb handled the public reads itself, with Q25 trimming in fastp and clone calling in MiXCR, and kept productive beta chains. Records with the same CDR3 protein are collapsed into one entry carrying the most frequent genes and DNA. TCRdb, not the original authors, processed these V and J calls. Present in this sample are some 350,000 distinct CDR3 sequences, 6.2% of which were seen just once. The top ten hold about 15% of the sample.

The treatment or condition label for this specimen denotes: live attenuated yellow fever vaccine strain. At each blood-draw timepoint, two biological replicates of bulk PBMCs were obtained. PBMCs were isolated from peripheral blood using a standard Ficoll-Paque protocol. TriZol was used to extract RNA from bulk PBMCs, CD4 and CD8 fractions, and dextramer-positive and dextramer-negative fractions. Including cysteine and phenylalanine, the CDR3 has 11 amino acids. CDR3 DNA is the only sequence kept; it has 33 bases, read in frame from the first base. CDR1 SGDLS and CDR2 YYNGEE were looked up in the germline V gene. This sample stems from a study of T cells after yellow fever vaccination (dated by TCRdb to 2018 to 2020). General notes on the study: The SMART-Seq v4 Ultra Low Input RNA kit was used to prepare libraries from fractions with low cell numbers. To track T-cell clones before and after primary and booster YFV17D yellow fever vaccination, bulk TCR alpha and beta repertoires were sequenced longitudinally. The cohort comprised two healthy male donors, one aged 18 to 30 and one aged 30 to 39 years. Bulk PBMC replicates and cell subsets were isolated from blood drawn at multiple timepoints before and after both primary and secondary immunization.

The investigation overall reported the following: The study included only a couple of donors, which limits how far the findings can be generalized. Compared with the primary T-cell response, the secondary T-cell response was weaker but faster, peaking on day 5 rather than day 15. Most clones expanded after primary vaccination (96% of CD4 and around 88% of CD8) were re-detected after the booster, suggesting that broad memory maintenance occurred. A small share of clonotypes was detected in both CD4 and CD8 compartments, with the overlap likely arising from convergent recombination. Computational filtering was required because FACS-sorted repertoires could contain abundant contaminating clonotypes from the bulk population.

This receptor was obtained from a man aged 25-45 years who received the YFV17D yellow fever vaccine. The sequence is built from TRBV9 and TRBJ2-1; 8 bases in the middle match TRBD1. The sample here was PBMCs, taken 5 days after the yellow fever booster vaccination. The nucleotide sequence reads TGCGCAGGGGGCCCCTACAATGAGCAGTTCTTC. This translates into CAGGPYNEQFF.